These 13 T cell receptor beta chains were all obtained from the same sample, sequenced in a study of shared clonotypes between healthy human individuals. This table comes from immunoSEQ multiplex PCR, and its TCRdb copy is limited to in-frame clones, with some not included. The sample yields around 1.4 million clones, around 98.5% seen once. The sequenced material came from naive CD4+ T cells sorted from blood. Documented subset: CD45RA+ positively selected. The receptors here all came from a man younger than 40 in good health.

This rearrangement joins TRBV7-8 to TRBJ2-1; 8 bases are shared with TRBD2. V gave up 5 bases and J gave up 4 bases; unmatched junction bases: 10. The CDR3 sequence is 16 residues long. Germline assignment: CDR1 SGHVS and CDR2 FQNEAQ. In DNA, the CDR3 is TGTGCCAGCAGCCCCTCACTAGCGGCCTTATACAATGAGCAGTTCTTC. This gives the protein CASSPSLAALYNEQFF.

The chain recombines TRBV18 with TRBJ2-1; D tentatively fits TRBD1 or TRBD2 (5 bases each). Germline V lookup: CDR1 KGHSH, CDR2 LQKENI. The CDR3 runs 16 residues. V shed 1 base and J shed 2 bases, with 12 bases lying between them. Written as DNA, the CDR3 is TGTGCCAGCTCACCACGTTCCGGGACCACCTACAATGAGCAGTTCTTC. Translating it yields CASSPRSGTTYNEQFF.

V usage is TRBV5-6 and J usage is TRBJ2-3; D unresolved. This CDR3 is 14 amino acids long. CDR1 and CDR2 (germline): SGHDT, YYEEEE. The germline V and J ends were trimmed by 5 bases and 5 bases, with 15 bases remaining between them. CDR3 coding DNA: TGTGCCAGCAGACCCGCTTATCTTATAGATACGCAGTATTTT. Its protein product is CASRPAYLIDTQYF.

Comments on this clone: The sample contains more than one DNA sequence encoding this CDR3. This chain links TRBV28 with TRBJ2-7, with D unclear. V shed 5 bases and J shed 3 bases, with 5 bases lying between them. The germline V gene has CDR1 MDHEN and CDR2 SYDVKM. This CDR3 is 11 amino acids long. In DNA form, the CDR3 reads TGTGCCAGCAGTCCGCGCTACGAGCAGTACTTC. It encodes CASSPRYEQYF.

The CDR3 spells CATSGGRESTDTQYF. CDR3 nucleotides: TGTGCCACCTCGGGAGGGAGGGAGAGCACAGATACGCAGTATTTT. The rearrangement links TRBV28 to TRBJ2-3, with 8 positions matching TRBD2. CDR1 and CDR2 (germline): MDHEN, SYDVKM. Germline trimming cut 10 bases from V and 0 bases from J; bases unmatched to any gene: 9. This CDR3 is built from 15 residues.

This chain links TRBV9 with TRBJ1-1; 7 nucleotides align to TRBD1. Germline V gene sequence: CDR1 SGDLS, CDR2 YYNGEE. V trimming: 0 bases; J trimming: 1 base; junction bases outside the gene matches: 9. This CDR3 has 17 amino acids. Here the CDR3 DNA reads TGTGCCAGCAGCGTAGGAGGGGCAGGGGGTTGGAACACTGAAGCTTTCTTT. This codes for CASSVGGAGGWNTEAFF.

This clone was found once. The CDR3 DNA is TGTGCCAGCAGCTCCGGGACTAGCGGGAGAAATGAGCAGTTCTTC. Translating it yields CASSSGTSGRNEQFF. The rearrangement uses TRBV6-6 and TRBJ2-1, with 14 bases lining up with TRBD2. This CDR3 region has 15 residues. The germline CDR1 and CDR2 sequences are MNHNY and SVGAGI (reference sequence). The V and J ends lost 6 bases and 7 bases, in that order; junction bases with no gene match: 5.

This sequence joins TRBV29-1 and TRBJ2-7, with 9 bases that match TRBD1. The V gene end was trimmed by 7 bases and the J gene end by 5 bases; junction bases not matched to a gene: 12. CDR1 is SQVTM and CDR2 is ANQGSEA in the germline V gene. The CDR3 has 14 residues. Here the CDR3 DNA reads TGCAGCGCCGAAGGCGGGACAGGGTACAACGAGCAGTACTTC. Translating it yields CSAEGGTGYNEQYF.

V and J are TRBV6-5 and TRBJ1-4, with a possible D match to TRBD1 (5 bases). Germline loops: CDR1 MNHEY, CDR2 SVGAGI. The germline V and J ends were trimmed by 5 bases and 6 bases, with 16 bases remaining between them. The CDR3 covers 15 residues. In nucleotides, the CDR3 is TGTGCCAGCAGTCGACGTGGGGGAGTGGATGAAAAACTGTTTTTT. It encodes CASSRRGGVDEKLFF.

The chain employs TRBV10-1 and TRBJ2-1, with 10 nucleotides matching TRBD2. Germline CDR1 reads WNHNN; CDR2 reads SYGVQD (reference sequence). V was clipped by 5 bases and J by 9 bases; unmatched bases: 7. The CDR3 runs to 14 residues. CDR3 sequence reads: CASSPAGGPVEQFF. CDR3 DNA sequence: TGCGCCAGCAGTCCAGCGGGAGGGCCGGTTGAGCAGTTCTTC.

The rearrangement joins TRBV5-1 to TRBJ2-3; a weak D match, TRBD2 (6 bases). This CDR3 comprises 16 residues. In germline, CDR1 is SGHRS, CDR2 YFSETQ. V dropped 2 bases and J dropped 1 base, with 14 bases sitting between them. Written as DNA, the CDR3 is TGCGCCAGCAGCTTATACGGGAGTGACGGCACAGATACGCAGTATTTT. Amino acid sequence: CASSLYGSDGTDTQYF.

This chain links TRBV6-5 with TRBJ2-7; the match to TRBD2 covers 7 bases. Losses at the gene ends were 0 bases for V and 5 bases for J; bases not matched to a gene: 7. The CDR3 loop spans 15 amino acids. The germline CDR1 and CDR2 sequences are MNHEY and SVGAGI. The CDR3 DNA reads as TGTGCCAGCAGTTACTCTACAGTGGGGACTAACGAGCAGTACTTC. This codes for CASSYSTVGTNEQYF.

The rearrangement joins TRBV5-5 to TRBJ2-7; 7 nucleotides agree with TRBD1. V lost 4 bases to trimming and J lost 1 base; unmatched junction nucleotides: 8. Germline loops: CDR1 SGHKS, CDR2 YYEKEE (reference sequence). The CDR3 length is 15 residues. The chain's CDR3 is CASSRRQGTSYEQYF. The CDR3 nucleotides read TGTGCCAGCAGCAGGCGACAGGGAACTTCCTACGAGCAGTACTTC.